Following are 20 T cell receptor beta chains from one sample sequenced in a study of beta chain features in type 1 diabetes. The study, taken as a whole, reports: In every one of the four CD4+ subsets, TCRB CDR3s were moderately but significantly shorter in Type 1 diabetes patients.

Expressed TCRB transcripts were sequenced after all isolated RNA was converted to cDNA. The data were produced by immunoSEQ multiplex PCR, yet TCRdb's version contains in-frame clones alone and is incomplete. The profile shows more than 550,000 clones, around 15% of them singletons. These receptors' antigens are unknown. Sequencing was carried out using naive CD4+ T cells from blood. The receptors were gathered from a young man with type 1 diabetes.

V gene TRBV6-5 combines with J gene TRBJ1-3, with D unclear. Trimming shortened V by 5 bases and J by 0 bases, and 11 bases separated the two germline ends. The CDR3 has 15 residues. The germline V gene encodes CDR1 MNHEY and CDR2 SVGAGI. CDR3 in DNA: TGTGCCAGCAGTCGCGGGATCGACTCTGGAAACACCATATATTTT. This gives the protein CASSRGIDSGNTIYF.

The chain is built from TRBV9 and TRBJ2-7; no definite D call. The V end lost 0 bases, the J end lost 5 bases, and 15 bases lay between the germline ends. CDR3 length: 15 residues. The germline V gene has CDR1 SGDLS and CDR2 YYNGEE. This CDR3 reads CASSVGGTSWDEQYF. CDR3 coding DNA: TGTGCCAGCAGCGTAGGAGGCACCTCCTGGGACGAGCAGTACTTC.

This clone was observed a few times. The chain carries TRBV10-3 and TRBJ2-3, with 9 nucleotides matching TRBD1. Germline V CDR1 and CDR2: ENHRY, SYGVKD. CDR3 length equals 18 residues. The trim removed 6 bases at V and 0 bases at J, leaving 13 bases unmatched. The CDR3 DNA sequence: TGTGCCATCAGCTTACAGGGGGCCCTTCCTAAGAGCACAGATACGCAGTATTTT. Its translation: CAISLQGALPKSTDTQYF.

This chain uses TRBV29-1 with TRBJ1-1; D uncertain. The CDR3 runs to 13 residues. Germline V gene sequence: CDR1 SQVTM, CDR2 ANQGSEA. V lost 6 bases and J lost 1, with 12 bases in between. The CDR3 loop reads CSVTRLTNTEAFF. Written as DNA, the CDR3 is TGCAGCGTCACCCGGCTGACGAACACTGAAGCTTTCTTT.

The V and J genes are TRBV6-5 and TRBJ2-6; D call uncertain. This CDR3 spans 15 amino acids. V gave up 6 bases and J gave up 2 bases, with 11 bases separating them. The germline CDR1 and CDR2 sequences are MNHEY and SVGAGI. The CDR3 bases are TGTGCCAGCAGCCCTTTGTGGCCTGGGGCCAACGTCCTGACTTTC. Encoded protein: CASSPLWPGANVLTF.

The rearrangement joins TRBV5-1 to TRBJ2-1; a possible D gene is TRBD2 (6 bases). CDR3 length: 15 amino acids. Germline CDR1 and CDR2: SGHRS and YFSETQ. V was shortened by 7 bases and J by 0 bases, with 14 bases between the two germline ends. Here the CDR3 DNA reads TGCGCCAGCTGGGACTCTGCGAGCTCCTACAATGAGCAGTTCTTC. This encodes CASWDSASSYNEQFF.

The chain carries TRBV2 and TRBJ2-2, with 7 positions matching TRBD2. Germline V gives CDR1 SNHLY, CDR2 FYNNEI. The ends lost 5 bases at V and 3 bases at J; junction bases unmatched: 9. The CDR3 extends over 16 amino acids. For the CDR3, the DNA is TGTGCCAGCAGTTCTACTCCGGGGAGGGACACCGGGGAGCTGTTTTTT. This translates into CASSSTPGRDTGELFF.

This clone showed up just a few times. The chain combines TRBV7-6 with TRBJ1-4; D unclear. From germline, CDR1 is SGHVS and CDR2 FNYEAQ. Trimming pared 1 base from V and 11 bases from J, leaving 14 bases between. The CDR3 spans 14 residues. CDR3 in DNA: TGTGCCAGCAGCTTAGGAGGGTTTGAGTTGAAACTGTTTTTT. The encoded protein is CASSLGGFELKLFF.

This chain connects TRBV30 to TRBJ1-3, with D unresolved. V was clipped by 0 bases and J by 2 bases, with 8 bases between them. Germline CDR1 GTSNPN, CDR2 SVGIG (reference sequence). The CDR3 extends over 14 amino acids. CDR3 protein: CAWSVPGTGNTIYF. In nucleotides, the CDR3 is TGTGCCTGGAGTGTACCAGGCACTGGAAACACCATATATTTT.

This clone has more than one count but fewer than ten. This sample also contains other DNA sequences that code for the same CDR3. The chain recombines TRBV5-1 with TRBJ2-3, with 7 nucleotides matching TRBD1. J was trimmed by 2 bases and V by 2 bases; bases with no gene match: 2. Germline V CDR1 and CDR2: SGHRS, YFSETQ. CDR3 length equals 14 residues. The CDR3 protein is CASSLDRATDTQYF. The CDR3 nucleotides are TGCGCCAGCAGCTTAGACAGGGCCACAGATACGCAGTATTTT.

This chain connects TRBV7-2 to TRBJ2-1; 10 positions agree with TRBD1. Unmatched junction bases numbered 11, after V lost 5 bases and J lost 10 bases. The CDR3 is made up of 15 amino acids. Germline V gene lookup returns CDR1 SGHTA and CDR2 FQGNSA. CDR3 sequence reads: CASSPPGQGNSEQFF. The CDR3 bases are TGTGCCAGCAGCCCCCCGGGACAGGGGAATAGCGAGCAGTTCTTC.

The chain employs TRBV2 and TRBJ2-7; D uncertain. V was cut by 6 bases and J by 0 bases, with 9 bases left in between. This CDR3 is 13 amino acids long. The V gene's germline CDR1 is SNHLY and CDR2 FYNNEI. CDR3 in amino acids: CASRVSSSYEQYF. CDR3 nucleotides: TGTGCCAGCAGAGTATCCAGCTCCTACGAGCAGTACTTC.

The chain links TRBV30 to TRBJ2-7; maybe TRBD1 (5 bases). The CDR3 loop spans 13 amino acids. CDR1 is GTSNPN and CDR2 is SVGIG in the germline V gene (reference sequence). V gave up 0 bases and J gave up 7 bases, with 13 bases separating them. This CDR3 reads CAWSVRQPPEQYF. CDR3 DNA sequence: TGTGCCTGGAGTGTACGACAGCCGCCGGAGCAGTACTTC.

The chain recombines TRBV6-5 with TRBJ2-5, with 9 bases that match TRBD2. J gave up 6 bases and V 0 bases, and 5 bases lay outside the gene matches. The CDR3 spans 15 residues. In germline, CDR1 is MNHEY, CDR2 SVGAGI. CDR3 region: CASSYSRTSAKTQYF. The CDR3 bases are TGTGCCAGCAGTTACTCTCGGACTAGCGCGAAGACCCAGTACTTC.

This clone was counted only a few times. The J gene is TRBJ1-1, the V gene TRBV5-1; D gene unclear. This CDR3 spans 15 amino acids. Germline-derived CDR1 and CDR2 are SGHRS and YFSETQ. Trimming cost V 0 bases and J 1 base, with 10 bases left between them. The chain's CDR3 is CASSLVSGQNTEAFF. CDR3 in DNA: TGCGCCAGCAGCTTGGTGTCCGGGCAGAACACTGAAGCTTTCTTT.

The chain recombines TRBV14 with TRBJ2-7, with D possibly being TRBD2 (6 bases). This CDR3 has 15 amino acids. With 1 base removed from V and 3 bases from J, the gap between germline ends came to 13 bases. Germline CDR1 is SGHDN and CDR2 is FVKESK. CDR3 amino acids: CASSQGGSGLYEQYF. In nucleotides, the CDR3 is TGTGCCAGCAGCCAAGGGGGTTCGGGACTCTACGAGCAGTACTTC. Using reference TRBV14 and TRBJ2-7 for the parts outside the CDR3, the full variable domain is EAGVTQFPSHSVIEKGQTVTLRCDPISGHDNLYWYRRVMGKEIKFLLHFVKESKQDESGMPNNRFLAERTGGTYSTLKVQPAELEDSGVYFCASSQGGSGLYEQYFGPGTRLTVT.

This clone was detected only a few times. The chain employs TRBV30 and TRBJ1-1, with D hard to call. The CDR3 consists of 12 residues. Germline CDR1 is GTSNPN and CDR2 is SVGIG (reference sequence). V gave up 8 bases and J gave up 0 bases, with 10 bases separating them. Here the CDR3 reads CAGTYMNTEAFF. For the CDR3, the DNA is TGTGCCGGTACTTATATGAACACTGAAGCTTTCTTT.

CDR3 sequence (DNA): TGTGCCAGCAGCGTAGACACAGTCAATCAGCCCCAGCATTTT. Its protein is CASSVDTVNQPQHF. The chain recombines TRBV9 with TRBJ1-5; no clear D. This CDR3 has 14 amino acids. V lost 0 bases and J 3 bases, leaving 7 bases between the germline ends. The V gene's germline CDR1 is SGDLS and CDR2 YYNGEE.

This chain connects TRBV28 to TRBJ2-5, with 9 bases that match TRBD1. Germline trimming cut 0 bases from V and 1 base from J; bases unmatched to any gene: 0. The CDR3 totals 15 residues. The germline V gene has CDR1 MDHEN and CDR2 SYDVKM. The CDR3 region is CASSLWGQGQETQYF. CDR3 sequence (DNA): TGTGCCAGCAGTTTATGGGGACAGGGCCAAGAGACCCAGTACTTC.

This clone has only a few counts. CDR3 region: CASRLTGGTEAFF. Written as DNA, the CDR3 is TGTGCCAGCAGACTAACAGGGGGCACTGAAGCTTTCTTT. This chain joins TRBV7-3 and TRBJ1-1; 8 nucleotides align to TRBD1. Germline V gene sequence: CDR1 SGHTA, CDR2 FQGTGA. CDR3 size: 13 residues. Losses at the gene ends were 6 bases for V and 4 bases for J; bases not matched to a gene: 4.